The rows below give T cell receptor beta chains drawn from one sample of a study of tumor and adjacent non-tumor tissue in lung cancer. One entry per CDR3 protein results from TCRdb running MiXCR on the multiplex PCR reads. The sample has some 100,000 distinct CDR3 sequences, about 61% seen once. What was sequenced was distant non-tumor lung tissue. The receptors were sampled from a man aged 55 to 70 with non-small cell lung cancer. Both conserved end residues are part of each CDR3. D genes are given only for firm matches. Only some rows state a clone size, as once, few, many or a class for expanded clones.

>TRBV4-1|TRBD1|.|TRBJ1-4
CASNQDGTGTSTNEKLFF
TGCGCCAGCAACCAAGATGGGACAGGGACCTCAACTAATGAAAAATTGTTTTTT
>TRBV29-1|.|many|TRBJ2-3
CSVENLGGSTDTQYF
TGCAGCGTTGAAAATTTGGGCGGGAGCACAGATACGCAGTATTTT
>TRBV29-1|TRBD1|.|TRBJ2-7
CSVEDRRQGIYEHYF
TGCAGTGTTGAAGATCGGCGACAGGGTATCTACGAGCACTACTTC
>TRBV7-9|.|.|TRBJ2-3
CARSSTDTQYF
TGTGCCAGGAGTTCTACAGATACGCAGTATTTT
>TRBV7-3|.|.|TRBJ2-6
CASSQGPGAKVLTF
TGTGCCAGCAGTCAAGGACCTGGGGCCAAGGTCCTGACTTTC
>TRBV25-1|.|many|TRBJ1-1
CASTGIAEAFF
TGTGCCAGCACGGGGATAGCTGAAGCTTTCTTT
>TRBV5-4|.|.|TRBJ2-7
CASSLGQGLEISEQYF
TGTGCCAGCAGCTTGGGTCAGGGCTTAGAGATATCCGAGCAGTACTTC
>TRBV20-1|TRBD1|.|TRBJ1-5
CNARTPGRGQSNQPQHF
TGTAATGCTAGGACCCCCGGCAGGGGGCAGAGCAATCAGCCCCAGCATTTT
>TRBV11-3|TRBD1|few|TRBJ1-1
CANSKQGASTEPFF
TGTGCCAACAGCAAACAGGGGGCGTCCACTGAACCTTTCTTT
>TRBV29-1|.|.|TRBJ2-2
CSVEDLYGGRGKLFF
TGCAGCGTTGAGGATCTGTACGGAGGGAGAGGGAAGCTGTTTTTT
>TRBV6-2/TRBV6-3|.|.|TRBJ1-2
CTSSYAPGWYGYTF
TGTACCAGCAGTTACGCTCCGGGATGGTATGGCTACACCTTC
>TRBV5-1|TRBD1|few|TRBJ2-1
CASSLVWDRVVSSYNEQFF
TGCGCCAGCAGCTTAGTGTGGGACAGGGTCGTCAGCTCCTACAATGAGCAGTTCTTC
>TRBV4-1|.|.|TRBJ2-7
CASSRDLVSGKYEQYF
TGCGCCAGCAGCCGAGATCTCGTTAGCGGCAAATACGAGCAATACTTC
>TRBV29-1|.|many|TRBJ2-7
CSVETETYEQYF
TGCAGCGTTGAAACGGAAACCTACGAGCAGTACTTC
>TRBV2|TRBD1|few|TRBJ1-2
CASSDEGAHGYTF
TGTGCCAGCAGTGATGAGGGGGCGCATGGCTACACCTTC
>TRBV6-1|TRBD1|.|TRBJ2-3
CASSPTGGSTFGNHPQYF
TGTGCCAGCAGCCCTACAGGGGGCTCGACATTTGGCAATCATCCCCAGTATTTT
>TRBV7-3|.|.|TRBJ2-5
CASSSFNGETQYF
TGTGCCAGCAGCTCCTTTAACGGGGAGACCCAGTACTTC
>TRBV4-3|.|.|TRBJ1-4
CASSQAGTWGNEKLDF
TGCGCCAGCAGCCAAGCAGGGACATGGGGTAATGAGAAACTGGATTTT
>TRBV6-5|TRBD2|.|TRBJ2-1
CASSYSLPGLAGLSYNEQFF
TGTGCCAGCAGTTACTCCCTCCCGGGACTAGCAGGGCTCTCCTACAATGAGCAGTTCTTC
>TRBV12-5|.|once|TRBJ2-6
CASGHGVERSSGTNVLTF
TGTGCTAGTGGACACGGAGTAGAGAGAAGCTCTGGGACCAACGTCCTGACTTTC
>TRBV11-1|.|.|TRBJ2-7
CARTLLRGTLREQYF
TGTGCCCGCACCTTACTACGGGGCACTTTGAGGGAGCAGTACTTC
>TRBV4-2|TRBD1|.|TRBJ1-6
CASSQEDRGPSPIHF
TGTGCCAGTAGCCAAGAAGACAGGGGGCCCTCACCCATCCACTTT
>TRBV6-5|.|.|TRBJ2-1
CASRLTGNSEQLF
TGTGCCAGCAGACTAACAGGGAACAGTGAGCAGCTCTTC
>TRBV4-1|.|.|TRBJ2-2
CANSQEHRGKNTGELFF
TGCGCCAACAGCCAAGAGCATCGCGGGAAGAACACCGGGGAGCTGTTTTTT
>TRBV7-9|TRBD2|many|TRBJ2-3
CASSQLAVSTDTQYF
TGTGCCAGCAGCCAACTAGCGGTTAGCACAGATACGCAGTATTTT
>TRBV28|.|once|TRBJ2-5
CVSSLAGSEAQYF
TGTGTCAGCAGTTTGGCGGGTTCAGAGGCCCAGTACTTC
>TRBV12-3/TRBV12-4|TRBD2|.|TRBJ2-1
CASNMGGSRNEQFF
TGTGCCAGCAACATGGGCGGGAGCCGCAATGAGCAGTTCTTC
>TRBV29-1|.|.|TRBJ2-3
CSFAGGRSIDTQYF
TGCAGCTTTGCTGGAGGGAGGAGCATAGATACGCAGTATTTT
>TRBV4-3|.|many|TRBJ2-5
CASSQVYREETQYF
TGCGCCAGCAGCCAAGTTTACCGAGAAGAGACCCAGTACTTC
>TRBV6-2/TRBV6-3|TRBD2|.|TRBJ2-7
CVSRYGGSSYEQYF
TGTGTCAGCAGATACGGGGGGAGTAGCTACGAGCAGTACTTC
>TRBV12-3/TRBV12-4|.|.|TRBJ1-1
CTSSRWNTDAFF
TGTACCAGCAGTAGGTGGAACACTGATGCTTTCTTT
>TRBV24-1|.|many|TRBJ1-1
CATSDWAQVVFTEAFF
TGTGCCACCAGTGATTGGGCACAGGTTGTGTTCACTGAAGCTTTCTTT
>TRBV6-5|TRBD2|.|TRBJ2-1
CASSYAGGAYNVQFF
TGTGCCAGCAGTTACGCCGGGGGGGCCTACAATGTGCAGTTCTTC
>TRBV4-1|TRBD1|.|TRBJ1-6
CANSQDFTGAYNSPFHF
TGCGCCAACAGCCAAGATTTTACAGGGGCCTATAATTCACCCTTCCACTTT
>TRBV29-1|.|.|TRBJ1-1
CSVSDGGRNTEAFF
TGCAGCGTTTCAGACGGGGGTAGGAACACTGAAGCTTTCTTT
>TRBV6-4|.|.|TRBJ2-2
CARSAGTSHTGELFF
TGTGCCCGCAGCGCTGGGACTTCCCACACCGGGGAGCTGTTTTTT
>TRBV6-2/TRBV6-3|.|.|TRBJ2-7
CASSYSHDGESLEQYF
TGTGCAAGCAGTTACTCGCACGATGGGGAATCCCTCGAGCAGTACTTC
>TRBV29-1|.|.|TRBJ2-5
CSVEELETQYF
TGTAGCGTTGAAGAATTAGAGACCCAGTACTTC
>TRBV11-3|TRBD1|.|TRBJ2-7
CASSLDLKTGVEQYF
TGTGCCAGCAGCTTAGATCTGAAGACAGGGGTCGAGCAATACTTC
>TRBV12-3/TRBV12-4|TRBD2|many|TRBJ2-3
CASSTKAGPTDTQYF
TGTGCCAGCAGTACTAAAGCGGGGCCCACAGATACGCAGTATTTT
>TRBV5-5|.|once|TRBJ2-3
CVSNLVQTSTDTQYF
TGTGTCAGCAACTTGGTTCAGACTAGCACAGATACGCAGTATTTT
>TRBV20-1|TRBD1|once|TRBJ1-1
CSAGDPDRPFGGFF
TGCAGTGCTGGAGATCCGGACAGGCCATTTGGGGGTTTCTTT
>TRBV5-1|.|few|TRBJ1-6
CASSLESDSPLHF
TGCGCCAGCAGCTTGGAGTCTGACTCACCCCTCCACTTT
>TRBV12-3/TRBV12-4|.|.|TRBJ1-2
CASSSADYGYTF
TGTGCCAGCAGTTCAGCTGACTATGGCTACACCTTC
>TRBV29-1|.|many|TRBJ1-1
CSVGVTVRSEAFF
TGCAGCGTTGGGGTGACAGTCAGGTCCGAAGCTTTCTTT
>TRBV5-5|.|.|TRBJ2-7
CASSYEGLEQYF
TGTGCCAGCAGTTATGAGGGTCTCGAGCAGTACTTC
>TRBV6-2/TRBV6-3|.|many|TRBJ1-1
CASRKDSVAEAFF
TGTGCCAGCAGAAAGGACAGCGTGGCTGAAGCTTTCTTT